The source of this T cell receptor (beta chain) is a study of control samples from healthy donors and cancer patients. Germline V gene lookup returns CDR1 SGHTS and CDR2 YDEGEE. V lost 4 bases, J lost 2 bases, and 17 bases lay in between. This CDR3 is 16 amino acids long. Measured with immunoSEQ multiplex PCR; TCRdb has only the in-frame clones, and not every one. Of about 120,000 clones listed, more than 75% are singletons. This receptor was taken from a man between 18 and 29 years old in good health. This chain connects TRBV5-8 to TRBJ2-3; TRBD2 might be the D (5 bases). Sample: blood. For the CDR3, the DNA is TGTGCCAGCAGCCCGGGGAGTTTTACCATCACAGATACGCAGTATTTT. It encodes CASSPGSFTITDTQYF.